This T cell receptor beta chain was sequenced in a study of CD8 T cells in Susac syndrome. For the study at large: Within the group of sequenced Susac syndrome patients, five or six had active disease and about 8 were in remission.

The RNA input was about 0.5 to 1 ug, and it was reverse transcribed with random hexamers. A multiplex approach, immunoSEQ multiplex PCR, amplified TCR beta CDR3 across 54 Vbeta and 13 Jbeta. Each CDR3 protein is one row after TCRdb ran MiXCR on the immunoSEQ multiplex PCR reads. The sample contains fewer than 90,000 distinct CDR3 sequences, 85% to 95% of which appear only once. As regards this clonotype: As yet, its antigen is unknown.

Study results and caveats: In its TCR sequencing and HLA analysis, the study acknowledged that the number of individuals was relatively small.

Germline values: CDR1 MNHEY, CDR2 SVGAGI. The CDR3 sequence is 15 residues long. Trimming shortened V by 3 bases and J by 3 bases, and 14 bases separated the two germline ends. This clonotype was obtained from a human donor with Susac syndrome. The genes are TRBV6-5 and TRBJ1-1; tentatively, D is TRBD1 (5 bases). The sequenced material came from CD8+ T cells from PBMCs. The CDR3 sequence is CASSYGGGRDTEAFF. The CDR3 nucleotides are TGTGCCAGCAGTTATGGGGGGGGGAGGGACACTGAAGCTTTCTTT.